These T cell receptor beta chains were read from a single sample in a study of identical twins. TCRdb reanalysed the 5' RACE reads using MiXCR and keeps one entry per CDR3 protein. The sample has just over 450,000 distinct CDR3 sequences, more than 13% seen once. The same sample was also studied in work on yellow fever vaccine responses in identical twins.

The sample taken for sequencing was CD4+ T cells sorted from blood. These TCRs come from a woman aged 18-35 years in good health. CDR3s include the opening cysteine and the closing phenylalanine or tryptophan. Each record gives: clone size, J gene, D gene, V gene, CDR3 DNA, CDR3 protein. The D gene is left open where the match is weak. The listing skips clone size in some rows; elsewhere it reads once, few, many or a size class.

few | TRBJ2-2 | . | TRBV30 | TGTGCCTGGGGCAGGGAATTATCGAACACCGGGGAGCTGTTTTTT | CAWGRELSNTGELFF
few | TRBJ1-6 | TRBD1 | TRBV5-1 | TGCGCCAGCAGCACGGGACAGGCCTTAGATTCACCCCTCCACTTT | CASSTGQALDSPLHF
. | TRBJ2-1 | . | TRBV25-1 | TGTGCCAGCAGTGAAGGCCCGACGGATAAGCAGTTCTTC | CASSEGPTDKQFF
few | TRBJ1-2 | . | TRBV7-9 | TGTGCCAGCAGCTTAGTTTCCGGGGCTTCCCCTTATGGCTACACCTTC | CASSLVSGASPYGYTF
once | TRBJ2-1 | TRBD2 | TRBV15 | TGTGCCACCAGCAGAGATCAGACTAGCGGGAGCGATGAGCAGTTCTTC | CATSRDQTSGSDEQFF
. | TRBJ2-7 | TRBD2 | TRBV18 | TGTGCCAGCTCACTCAGCGGACTAGCGGGAGTAAACGAGCAGTACTTC | CASSLSGLAGVNEQYF
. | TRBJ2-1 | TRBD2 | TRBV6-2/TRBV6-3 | TGTGCCAGCACGGTGCGCGGGAGCTCCTACAATGAGCAGTTCTTC | CASTVRGSSYNEQFF
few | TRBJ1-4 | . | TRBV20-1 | TGCAGTGCTAGAGATCTCTCGGAAAAACTGTTTTTT | CSARDLSEKLFF
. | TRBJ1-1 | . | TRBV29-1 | TGCAGCGTTGCGGACCCGAACACTGAAGCTTTCTTT | CSVADPNTEAFF
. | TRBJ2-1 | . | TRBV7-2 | TGTGCCAGCAGTTTCATAGCGGATTCCTACAATGAGCAGTTCTTC | CASSFIADSYNEQFF
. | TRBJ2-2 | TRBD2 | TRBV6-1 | TGTGCCTCTTACGGGGGGGCGGGGGACACCGGGGAGCTGTTTTTT | CASYGGAGDTGELFF
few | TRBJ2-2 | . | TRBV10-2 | TGCGCCAGCAGTGAGATAGGGGGTAGAACCGGGGAGCTGTTTTTT | CASSEIGGRTGELFF
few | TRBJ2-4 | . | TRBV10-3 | TGTGCCACCCTCGGAGCCAAAAACATTCAGTACTTC | CATLGAKNIQYF
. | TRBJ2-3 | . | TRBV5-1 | TGCGCCAGCAGCAAGACAGTTACTAGCACAGATACGCAGTATTTT | CASSKTVTSTDTQYF
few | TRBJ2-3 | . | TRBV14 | TGTGCCAGCAGCCAAGTACGAGATACGCAGTATTTT | CASSQVRDTQYF
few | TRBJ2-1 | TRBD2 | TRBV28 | TGTGCCAGCAGCCCGGGACTATCCCTCTTCGATGAGCAGTTCTTC | CASSPGLSLFDEQFF
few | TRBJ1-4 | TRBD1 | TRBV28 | TGTGCCAGCAGTTCGGGTACAGGGGGGCGTGAAAAACTGTTTTTT | CASSSGTGGREKLFF
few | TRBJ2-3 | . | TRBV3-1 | TGTGCCAGCAGCCAAGATCGGGGGGCTACGCAGTATTTT | CASSQDRGATQYF
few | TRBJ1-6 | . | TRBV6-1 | TGTGCCAGCAGCCGGGGGGCGGGGGCGGTGGCTTCACCCCTCCACTTT | CASSRGAGAVASPLHF
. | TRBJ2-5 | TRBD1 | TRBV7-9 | TGTGCCAGCAGCTTAGGGACTCGACAGGGGATCATGGAGACCCAGTACTTC | CASSLGTRQGIMETQYF
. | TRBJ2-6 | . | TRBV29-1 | TGCAGCGTTGAGGGTGGGGCCAACGTCCTGACTTTC | CSVEGGANVLTF
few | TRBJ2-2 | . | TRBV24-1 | TGTGCCACCCAGTATGAGAACACCGGGGAGCTGTTTTTT | CATQYENTGELFF
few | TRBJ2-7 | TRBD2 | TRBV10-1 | TGCGCCAGCAGTGAGTCGGGGCTAGCGGGAGACGAATTC | CASSESGLAGDEF
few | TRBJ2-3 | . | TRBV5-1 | TGCGCCAGCAGCTTGGTGTCCGACAGCGTACAGTATTTT | CASSLVSDSVQYF
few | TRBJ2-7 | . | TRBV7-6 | TGTGCCAGCAGCTTAGAGGGTTTCCGGTACGAGCAGTACTTC | CASSLEGFRYEQYF
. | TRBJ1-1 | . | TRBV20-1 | TGCAGCGTCGTCTACTCGTTCCGTACTAACACTGAAGCTTTCTTT | CSVVYSFRTNTEAFF
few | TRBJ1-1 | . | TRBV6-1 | TGTGCCAGCAGTAAAGACAGAAGTGACGCTTTCTTT | CASSKDRSDAFF
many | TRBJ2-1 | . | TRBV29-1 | TGCAGCGTGGGCAGGAACTACAATGAGCAGTTCTTC | CSVGRNYNEQFF
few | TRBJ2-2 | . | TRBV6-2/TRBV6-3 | TGTGCCAGCAGTTACTCGCTAGCTGGGTACACCGGGGAGCTGTTTTTT | CASSYSLAGYTGELFF
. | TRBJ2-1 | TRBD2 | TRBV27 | TGTGCCAGCACCCGGACTAGCGGAGGAGTCAATGAGCAGTTCTTC | CASTRTSGGVNEQFF
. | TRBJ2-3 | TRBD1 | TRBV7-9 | TGTGCCAGCAGCTGGGGGACAGGAGTCACAGATACGCAGTATTTT | CASSWGTGVTDTQYF
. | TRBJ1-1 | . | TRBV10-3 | TGTGCCATCACGGGTGGGAACACTGAAGCTTTCTTT | CAITGGNTEAFF
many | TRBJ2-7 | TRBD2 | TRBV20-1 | TGCAGTGCTGAAGGACTAGCCCGAACCTACGAGCAGTACTTC | CSAEGLARTYEQYF
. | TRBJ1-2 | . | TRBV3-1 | TGTGCCAGCAGCCAAGGCGACGGAAGGCAAGCGGGCTACACCTTC | CASSQGDGRQAGYTF
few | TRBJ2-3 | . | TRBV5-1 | TGCGCCAGCAGCTTAGGGCGGGACCCATATTCAGATACGCAGTATTTT | CASSLGRDPYSDTQYF
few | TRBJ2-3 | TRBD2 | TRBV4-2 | TGTGCCAGCAGCCCCAGAGGGACTAGGCCCACGGATACGCAGTATTTT | CASSPRGTRPTDTQYF
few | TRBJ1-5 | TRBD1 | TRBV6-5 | TGTGCCAGCAGTCAATCGACAGGGGGTAATCAGCCCCAGCATTTT | CASSQSTGGNQPQHF
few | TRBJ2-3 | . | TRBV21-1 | TGTGCCAGCAGTCTCACTGGGACTAGCGGGAGAGTGTCCTACTACACAGATACGCAGTATTTT | CASSLTGTSGRVSYYTDTQYF
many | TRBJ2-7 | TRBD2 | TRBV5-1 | TGCGCCAGCAGCTTGGGGACTAGCGGGAAATCCTACGAGCAGTACTTC | CASSLGTSGKSYEQYF
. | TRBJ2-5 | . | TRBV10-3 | TGTGCCATCAGGGATGGACCCCAAGAGACCCAGTACTTC | CAIRDGPQETQYF
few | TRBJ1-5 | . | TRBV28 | TGTGCCAGCAGTTTGGATCCGGGGAACTACAATCAGCCCCAGCATTTT | CASSLDPGNYNQPQHF
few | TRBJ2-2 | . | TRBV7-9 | TGTGCCAGCAGCTCGAGGCCCACTAGGACCGGGGAGCTGTTTTTT | CASSSRPTRTGELFF
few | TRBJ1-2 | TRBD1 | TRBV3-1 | TGTGCCAGCAGCCGACAGGGGAGCTACACCTTC | CASSRQGSYTF
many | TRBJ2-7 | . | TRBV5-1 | TGCGCCAGCAGCTTGAAGGGGATTTACGAGCAGTACTTC | CASSLKGIYEQYF
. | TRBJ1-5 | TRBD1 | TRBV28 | TGTGCCAGCATTGACAGGGCAGGAAATCAGCCCCAGCATTTT | CASIDRAGNQPQHF
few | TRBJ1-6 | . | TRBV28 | TGTGCCAGCAGTCCGATCGCCCGCTCCTATAATTCACCCCTCCACTTT | CASSPIARSYNSPLHF
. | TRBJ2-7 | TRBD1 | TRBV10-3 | TGTGCCATCAGTAATAGAAGGGACAGATACGAGCAGTACTTC | CAISNRRDRYEQYF
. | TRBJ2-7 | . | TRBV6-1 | TGTGCCAGCGGGCTAGCCGGCACCTACGAGCAGTACTTC | CASGLAGTYEQYF
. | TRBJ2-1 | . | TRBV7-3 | TGTGCCAGCAGCTTAGGTGGTCAGACGGGGAATGAGCAGTTCTTC | CASSLGGQTGNEQFF
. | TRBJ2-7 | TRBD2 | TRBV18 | TGTGCCAGCTCACCCGCTAGCGGGGGCTCCTACGAGCAGTACTTC | CASSPASGGSYEQYF